What follows is one TCR beta chain and its context. Its target is unknown. This specimen belongs to a study of molecular identifiers for immune sequencing clone quantification. Regarding the study as a whole: In naive cells, under 1% of molecules belonged to clones above 20 RNA copies, against over 98% in effector cells. Highly expanded clone sizes could end up underestimated if a barcode were shared by identical TCR molecules.

The CDR3 is 14 residues long. V was pared by 2 bases and J by 4 bases, with 9 bases between. Germline-derived CDR1 and CDR2 are SNHLY and FYNNEI. For bulk TCR libraries, previously described methods and listed TCR primers were used. Via MiXCR, TCRdb re-called the PCR reads, giving one row per CDR3 protein. The repertoire has some 40,000 distinct CDR3 sequences, approximately 24% of them found once; the top ten carry around 0.98%. Sorting isolated naive CD8 T cells as CD8+CD4-CCR7+CD45RA+ events. This TCR was sampled from a human donor in good health. Some libraries in this study had Jurkat cell RNA spiked in. The genes are TRBV2 and TRBJ2-1, with D possibly matching TRBD1 (5 bases). Specimen: naive CD8+ T cells from blood, with Jurkat cell RNA spiked in. Subset here: FACS-sorted CD8+CD4-CCR7+CD45RA+ naive T cells. DNA of the CDR3: TGTGCCAGCAGTGAAAGGGGCGGATACAATGAGCAGTTCTTC. Protein: CASSERGGYNEQFF.